Listed here are 20 T cell receptor beta chains from one sample, sequenced in a study of blood T cell repertoires in COVID-19. Method: immunoSEQ multiplex PCR; TCRdb's copy keeps in-frame clones and lacks some. This sample has tens of thousands of clones, with roughly 80% found just once. The sequenced sample consisted of peripheral blood. The origin of the receptors is a man of 80 years or more with active or convalescent COVID-19.

The CDR3 region is CASSFLGGGEQFF. The CDR3 nucleotides read TGTGCCAGCAGCTTCCTGGGCGGGGGGGAGCAGTTCTTC. This rearrangement joins TRBV5-8 to TRBJ2-1, with 8 bases aligning to TRBD2. The CDR3 is made up of 13 amino acids. The germline V gene has CDR1 SGHTS and CDR2 YDEGEE. V lost 2 bases and J lost 10; bases outside the gene matches: 5.

The chain uses TRBV19 and TRBJ1-5; D not resolved. Trimming stripped 3 bases from V and 0 bases from J, with 12 bases between. CDR1 is LNHDA, CDR2 SQIVND, per germline (reference sequence). The CDR3 spans 16 residues. CDR3 nucleotide sequence: TGTGCCAGTAGTATGGGTCTGGAGTATAGCAATCAGCCCCAGCATTTT. Translating gives CASSMGLEYSNQPQHF.

This sequence joins TRBV7-9 and TRBJ1-1; D is ambiguous. Per germline, CDR1 SEHNR and CDR2 FQNEAQ (reference sequence). V was trimmed by 3 bases and J by 5 bases, leaving 10 bases between them. The CDR3 is 13 amino acids. The CDR3 protein is CASSFSQMTEAFF. CDR3 in DNA: TGTGCCAGCAGCTTTTCCCAGATGACTGAAGCTTTCTTT. The full variable domain, in which reference TRBV7-9 and TRBJ1-1 provide the parts outside the CDR3, is DTGVSQNPRHKITKRGQNVTFRCDPISEHNRLYWYRQTLGQGPEFLTYFQNEAQLEKSRLLSDRFSAERPKGSFSTLEIQRTEQGDSAMYLCASSFSQMTEAFFGQGTRLTVV.

This chain uses TRBV6-5 with TRBJ1-6; maybe TRBD1 (5 bases). V dropped 6 bases and J dropped 7 bases, with 13 bases sitting between them. This CDR3 contains 14 residues. Germline V CDR1 and CDR2: MNHEY, SVGAGI. This CDR3 is CASRGGSRNSPLHF. CDR3 bases: TGTGCCAGCAGGGGGGGGTCCCGAAATTCACCCCTCCACTTT.

V usage is TRBV9 and J usage is TRBJ2-2; the D gene is possibly TRBD1 (5 bases). Germline V gene sequence: CDR1 SGDLS, CDR2 YYNGEE. The CDR3 extends over 16 amino acids. Trimming stripped 3 bases from V and 0 bases from J, with 12 bases between. In DNA, the CDR3 is TGTGCCAGCAGCGACAGGACGTATACGAACACCGGGGAGCTGTTTTTT. Its translation: CASSDRTYTNTGELFF. The whole variable domain, remainder taken from reference TRBV9 and TRBJ2-2, is DSGVTQTPKHLITATGQRVTLRCSPRSGDLSVYWYQQSLDQGLQFLIQYYNGEERAKGNILERFSAQQFPDLHSELNLSSLELGDSALYFCASSDRTYTNTGELFFGEGSRLTVL.

The rearrangement links TRBV4-2 to TRBJ2-7; D gene unclear. This CDR3 is 13 amino acids long. V lost 0 bases and J lost 3, with 6 bases in between. Germline V gene data show CDR1 as LGHNA and CDR2 as YNFKEQ. CDR3 nucleotides: TGTGCCAGCAGCCAAGAGGGCCTCTACGAGCAGTACTTC. Its protein is CASSQEGLYEQYF.

CDR3 nucleotides: TGCGCCAGCAGCCCAATAGCGGGGGGGCCTTTGGAGACCCAGTACTTC. Protein: CASSPIAGGPLETQYF. This chain uses TRBV4-1 with TRBJ2-5, with 11 nucleotides matching TRBD2. This CDR3 contains 16 residues. CDR1 MGHRA and CDR2 YSYEKL come from the germline V gene. Losses at the gene ends were 4 bases for V and 5 bases for J; bases not matched to a gene: 9.

The chain couples TRBV6-2 or TRBV6-3 to TRBJ1-5; 10 bases fit TRBD1. This CDR3 has 16 residues. Germline lookup yields CDR1 MNHEY and CDR2 SVGEGT. Trimming cost V 4 bases and J 1 base; bases outside gene matches: 4. For the CDR3, the DNA is TGTGCCAGCAGTTCCCGACAGGGGGCGAGCAATCAGCCCCAGCATTTT. Translating it yields CASSSRQGASNQPQHF.

The rearrangement joins TRBV7-2 to TRBJ1-3, with a tentative D call TRBD1 (5 bases). V gave up 1 base and J gave up 0 bases, with 13 bases separating them. The CDR3 consists of 17 residues. Germline CDR1 reads SGHTA; CDR2 reads FQGNSA. The CDR3 reads CASSLVSGTSSGNTIYF. The CDR3 coding sequence is TGTGCCAGCAGCTTAGTCTCAGGGACTTCCTCTGGAAACACCATATATTTT. The full variable domain, in which reference TRBV7-2 and TRBJ1-3 provide the parts outside the CDR3, is GAGVSQSPSNKVTEKGKDVELRCDPISGHTALYWYRQSLGQGLEFLIYFQGNSAPDKSGLPSDRFSAERTGGSVSTLTIQRTQQEDSAVYLCASSLVSGTSSGNTIYFGEGSWLTVV.

This clone was recorded once. The chain joins TRBV2 to TRBJ1-1; D remains ambiguous. Trimming took off 7 bases at V and 0 bases at J, with 9 bases between the two ends. This CDR3 has 13 amino acids. Germline CDR1 reads SNHLY; CDR2 reads FYNNEI. CDR3 amino acids: CASTTEVNTEAFF. Written as DNA, the CDR3 is TGTGCCAGCACCACGGAGGTGAACACTGAAGCTTTCTTT.

The rearrangement uses TRBV5-1 and TRBJ2-1; D not resolved. This CDR3 has 13 residues. V lost 0 bases and J 4 bases, leaving 5 bases between the germline ends. Germline lookup yields CDR1 SGHRS and CDR2 YFSETQ. The CDR3: CASSLGVYNEQFF. Written as DNA, the CDR3 is TGCGCCAGCAGCTTGGGAGTTTACAATGAGCAGTTCTTC.

This rearrangement joins TRBV4-3 to TRBJ1-6; D is possibly TRBD1 (6 bases). Germline V gives CDR1 LGHNA, CDR2 YSLEER. This CDR3 region has 15 residues. V was pared by 0 bases and J by 10 bases, with 13 bases between. DNA for the CDR3: TGCGCCAGCAGCCAAGACGTCAGGGGACGCTCACCCCTCCACTTT. This translates into CASSQDVRGRSPLHF.

The chain recombines TRBV28 with TRBJ1-5, with D possibly TRBD1 on 6 matching bases. Germline V gene lookup returns CDR1 MDHEN and CDR2 SYDVKM. V lost 6 bases and J 3 bases, leaving 15 bases between the germline ends. The CDR3 sequence is 15 residues long. The CDR3 DNA reads TGTGCCAGCAGCCCCGCGAGGGGGAACAATCAGCCCCAGCATTTT. Translating it yields CASSPARGNNQPQHF.

The chain recombines TRBV19 with TRBJ1-2; D remains ambiguous. The CDR3 is 12 residues long. V lost 5 bases to trimming and J lost 4 bases, with 8 bases between them. Germline CDR1 LNHDA, CDR2 SQIVND (reference sequence). The chain's CDR3 is CASSARGYGYTF. The CDR3 DNA sequence: TGTGCCAGTAGTGCGCGGGGCTATGGCTACACCTTC.

The chain has TRBV6-5 and TRBJ1-2; D is unclear. CDR3 length equals 15 residues. With 2 bases removed from V and 2 bases from J, the gap between germline ends came to 12 bases. Germline CDR1 and CDR2: MNHEY and SVGAGI. CDR3 nucleotide sequence: TGTGCCAGCAGTTACGGCGTTGGGCGCAACTATGGCTACACCTTC. It translates to CASSYGVGRNYGYTF.

The chain combines TRBV5-5 with TRBJ1-5, with 7 bases fitting TRBD1. In germline, CDR1 is SGHKS, CDR2 YYEKEE (reference sequence). Trimming removed 2 bases from V and 2 bases from J; junction bases left unmatched: 10. The CDR3 has 17 amino acids. The CDR3 is CASSLGRQGGGNQPQHF. The CDR3 DNA reads as TGTGCCAGCAGCTTAGGCCGACAGGGTGGTGGCAATCAGCCCCAGCATTTT.

The rearrangement links TRBV7-9 to TRBJ2-7; D is perhaps TRBD1 (6 bases). There are 13 residues in the CDR3. CDR1 is SEHNR, CDR2 FQNEAQ, per germline (reference sequence). The V end was cut by 5 bases, the J end by 3 bases, with 11 bases between. The CDR3 here is CASSRDTIYEQYF. The CDR3 DNA reads TGTGCCAGCAGCCGGGACACGATCTACGAGCAGTACTTC.

This chain connects TRBV5-4 to TRBJ2-5; 10 nucleotides line up with TRBD1. The CDR3 is 15 residues long. Germline CDR1 reads SGHNT; CDR2 reads YYREEE (reference sequence). With 3 bases clipped from V and 4 bases from J, the junction kept 6 bases outside the gene matches. CDR3 in DNA: TGTGCCAGCAGCTCGGACAGGGGGACGTTAGAGACCCAGTACTTC. Translating it yields CASSSDRGTLETQYF. The full variable domain, completed using reference TRBV5-4 and TRBJ2-5, is ETGVTQSPTHLIKTRGQQVTLRCSSQSGHNTVSWYQQALGQGPQFIFQYYREEENGRGNFPPRFSGLQFPNYSSELNVNALELDDSALYLCASSSDRGTLETQYFGPGTRLLVL.

The J gene is TRBJ1-6, the V gene TRBV14, with D unresolved. Germline V gives CDR1 SGHDN, CDR2 FVKESK. The CDR3 totals 15 residues. Trimming removed 1 base from V and 6 bases from J, with 10 bases in between. CDR3 loop: CASSQALRSNSPLHF. CDR3 DNA sequence: TGTGCCAGCAGCCAAGCCCTCAGAAGTAATTCACCCCTCCACTTT. Complete variable domain (other parts from reference TRBV14 and TRBJ1-6): EAGVTQFPSHSVIEKGQTVTLRCDPISGHDNLYWYRRVMGKEIKFLLHFVKESKQDESGMPNNRFLAERTGGTYSTLKVQPAELEDSGVYFCASSQALRSNSPLHFGNGTRLTVT.

The CDR3 DNA is TGTGCCAGCTCACCTCCCGTAGCGGGTCACACAGATACGCAGTATTTT. Protein sequence: CASSPPVAGHTDTQYF. The chain recombines TRBV18 with TRBJ2-3, with 7 bases fitting TRBD2. The V segment lost 3 bases and the J segment 2 bases; nucleotides outside the gene matches: 8. In germline, CDR1 is KGHSH, CDR2 LQKENI. The CDR3 sequence is 16 residues long.